The 22 T cell receptor beta chains given below trace back to one sample, sequenced in a study of cytomegalovirus exposure and HLA in healthy donors. The PCR used 60 Vbeta and 13 Jbeta primers. The repertoire was sequenced with immunoSEQ multiplex PCR; TCRdb's copy has only in-frame clones and lacks some. The table lists some 90,000 clones, approximately 80% of them singletons. Sequencing input: PBMCs. The receptors here all came from an older woman in good health and CMV-seropositive.

The chain links TRBV4-3 to TRBJ2-3; TRBD2 aligns across 10 bases. Germline-derived CDR1 and CDR2 are LGHNA and YSLEER. Trimming at V came to 0 bases and at J to 4 bases, leaving 7 bases not matched to a gene. The CDR3 is 17 residues long. The CDR3 nucleotides are TGCGCCAGCAGCCAAGATAGCCTAGCGGGAGTGGCAGATACGCAGTATTTT. It codes for CASSQDSLAGVADTQYF.

This clone is medium-sized. V and J are TRBV14 and TRBJ2-1; D uncertain. Germline CDR1 SGHDN, CDR2 FVKESK. Between the trimmed V and J ends, which lost 1 base and 10 bases, there was a span of 11 bases. This CDR3 is 13 amino acids long. The CDR3 is CASSQVSAREQFF. CDR3 coding DNA: TGTGCCAGCAGCCAAGTGAGTGCTAGGGAGCAGTTCTTC.

In this sample, this clone turned up once. The V and J genes are TRBV5-4 and TRBJ2-1; D is possibly TRBD2 (7 bases). Germline V gene data show CDR1 as SGHNT and CDR2 as YYREEE (reference sequence). The V end was cut by 3 bases, the J end by 8 bases, with 18 bases between. CDR3 length: 15 amino acids. The CDR3 spells CASSWGGGGGDEQFF. CDR3 nucleotides: TGTGCCAGCAGCTGGGGAGGGGGAGGAGGCGATGAGCAGTTCTTC.

As to this clone: The junction shows a germline mismatch at one end, possibly a read error. The rearrangement uses TRBV30 and TRBJ1-2, with D possibly matching TRBD1 (6 bases). The length of the CDR3 is 13 residues. Germline CDR1 reads GTSNPN; CDR2 reads SVGIG (reference sequence). The CDR3 protein is CAWRDSANYGHTF. The CDR3 DNA reads TGTGCCTGGAGGGACAGCGCAAACTATGGCCACACCTTC. The full variable domain, rest sourced from reference TRBV30 and TRBJ1-2, is SQTIHQWPATLVQPVGSPLSLECTVEGTSNPNLYWYRQAAGRGLQLLFYSVGIGQISSEVPQNLSASRPQDRQFILSSKKLLLSDSGFYLCAWRDSANYGHTFGSGTRLTVV.

This chain links TRBV5-1 with TRBJ2-1; 8 bases are shared with TRBD2. Germline CDR1 reads SGHRS; CDR2 reads YFSETQ. This CDR3 is 16 amino acids long. The junction had 3 bases not matched to a gene; V was cut back by 0 bases and J by 1 base. The CDR3 bases are TGCGCCAGCAGCTTGGCCCTAGCGGGTTCCTACAATGAGCAGTTCTTC. Translated: CASSLALAGSYNEQFF. Full variable domain (rest looked up from reference TRBV5-1 and TRBJ2-1): KAGVTQTPRYLIKTRGQQVTLSCSPISGHRSVSWYQQTPGQGLQFLFEYFSETQRNKGNFPGRFSGRQFSNSRSEMNVSTLELGDSALYLCASSLALAGSYNEQFFGPGTRLTVL.

The chain recombines TRBV6-6 with TRBJ2-4; TRBD1 might be the D (5 bases). V shed 5 bases and J shed 0 bases, with 14 bases lying between them. CDR1 is MNHNY and CDR2 is SVGAGI in the germline V gene (reference sequence). There are 16 residues in the CDR3. The CDR3: CASSGETALAKNIQYF. Here the CDR3 DNA reads TGTGCCAGCAGTGGAGAGACAGCACTAGCCAAAAACATTCAGTACTTC.

This sequence joins TRBV6-6 and TRBJ2-2; 11 bases map to TRBD2. The length of the CDR3 is 16 residues. V shed 4 bases and J 7 bases; nucleotides not matched to a gene: 8. Per the germline V gene, CDR1 is MNHNY and CDR2 is SVGAGI (reference sequence). CDR3 residues: CASSFLAGGGSGELFF. CDR3 in DNA: TGTGCCAGCAGTTTCCTAGCGGGAGGAGGGAGCGGGGAGCTGTTTTTT.

This clone was observed a single time. The chain recombines TRBV30 with TRBJ2-4, with 7 bases aligning to TRBD1. The CDR3 length is 15 residues. After removal of 0 bases from V and 1 base from J, the junction contained 3 bases not matched to a gene. Germline CDR1 and CDR2: GTSNPN and SVGIG (reference sequence). The CDR3 bases are TGTGCCTGGAGTGTAGGGGGCTTCGCCAAAAACATTCAGTACTTC. Amino acids: CAWSVGGFAKNIQYF.

V and J are TRBV28 and TRBJ2-1; 10 bases align to TRBD1. The V gene end was trimmed by 4 bases and the J gene end by 10 bases; junction bases not matched to a gene: 10. Germline V gene data show CDR1 as MDHEN and CDR2 as SYDVKM. The CDR3 is made up of 15 amino acids. CDR3 sequence (DNA): TGTGCCAGCAGTTCCCGGGACAGGGGTAGCGGGGAGCAGTTCTTC. Its translation: CASSSRDRGSGEQFF.

The chain combines TRBV11-2 with TRBJ2-5; D is possibly TRBD2 (5 bases). Germline V gene lookup returns CDR1 SGHAT and CDR2 FQNNGV. The ends were cut back, 3 bases at V and 5 bases at J, with 16 bases in the middle. The CDR3 spans 15 residues. The CDR3 bases are TGTGCCAGCAGCTTTGGCTCGGGGATGCGGGAGACCCAGTACTTC. It codes for CASSFGSGMRETQYF.

Concerning this clone: One end of the junction is discordant with germline, which a read error may explain. The chain has TRBV7-7 and TRBJ2-1; unclear D gene. CDR3 length: 16 amino acids. Germline-derived CDR1 and CDR2 are SSHAT and FNYEAQ (reference sequence). The DNA for the CDR3 is TGTGCTAGCAGCTTAGAATTGACGGGTTCCTACAATGAGCAGTTCTTC. This codes for CASSLELTGSYNEQFF.

The chain combines TRBV6-1 with TRBJ2-1; 7 positions agree with TRBD1. This CDR3 is built from 15 residues. The germline V gene has CDR1 MNHNS and CDR2 SASEGT. With 4 bases clipped from V and 6 bases from J, the junction kept 9 bases outside the gene matches. CDR3 loop: CASSAQGFGFNEQFF. The CDR3, as DNA: TGTGCCAGCAGTGCACAGGGGTTCGGGTTCAATGAGCAGTTCTTC.

This clone was detected only a few times. The J gene is TRBJ2-2, the V gene TRBV23-1, with D perhaps matching TRBD1 (6 bases). TRBV23-1 has ORF status, its function being uncertain. CDR3 length: 16 residues. Trimming took off 3 bases at V and 1 base at J, with 12 bases between the two ends. The CDR3 here is CASSHRTVLNTGELFF. Written as DNA, the CDR3 is TGCGCCAGCAGTCATCGGACAGTTCTGAACACCGGGGAGCTGTTTTTT.

CDR3 bases: TGTGCCACCACCGGGGCAGGGGACTATGGCTACACCTTC. Residues: CATTGAGDYGYTF. J is TRBJ1-2 and V is TRBV6-6; a possible D gene is TRBD1 (6 bases). The CDR3 consists of 13 residues. Deletions cut 10 bases from V and 3 bases from J, with 15 bases between. Germline CDR1 and CDR2: MNHNY and SVGAGI (reference sequence).

Concerning this clone: This specimen includes other DNA sequences encoding the same CDR3. The chain joins TRBV7-2 to TRBJ2-3, with D perhaps matching TRBD2 (6 bases). Trimming took off 1 base at V and 0 bases at J, with 8 bases between the two ends. CDR3 length: 15 residues. Germline V gene sequence: CDR1 SGHTA, CDR2 FQGNSA. The CDR3 sequence: CASSLEGGSTDTQYF. CDR3 nucleotides: TGTGCCAGCAGCTTAGAGGGAGGAAGCACAGATACGCAGTATTTT.

V usage is TRBV30 and J usage is TRBJ2-1; a possible D gene is TRBD2 (6 bases). Trimming left V 2 bases short and J 6 bases short, with 14 bases between. Germline CDR1 is GTSNPN and CDR2 is SVGIG (reference sequence). CDR3 size: 14 residues. CDR3 coding DNA: TGTGCCTGGAGTTCCGGGAGTTTGGGCAATGAGCAGTTCTTC. This sequence encodes CAWSSGSLGNEQFF.

The rearrangement links TRBV28 to TRBJ2-7, with TRBD1 matching 7 bases. Germline V gene lookup returns CDR1 MDHEN and CDR2 SYDVKM. V was pared by 4 bases and J by 3 bases, with 9 bases of the junction left unmatched. This CDR3 is built from 15 residues. The CDR3 DNA reads as TGTGCCAGCAGTTCAGGGGGACAGCTCTTCTACGAGCAGTACTTC. Translating gives CASSSGGQLFYEQYF.

This clone was counted a single time. The V and J genes are TRBV7-2 and TRBJ2-1, with a weak D call TRBD2 (6 bases). CDR3 length: 12 amino acids. The V and J ends lost 8 bases and 3 bases respectively, with 8 bases between them. From germline, CDR1 is SGHTA and CDR2 FQGNSA. The chain's CDR3 is CASGTFYNEQFF. In DNA, the CDR3 is TGTGCCAGCGGGACTTTCTACAATGAGCAGTTCTTC.

The rearrangement uses TRBV5-1 and TRBJ2-3; unclear D gene. CDR3 length equals 13 residues. V was pared by 0 bases and J by 5 bases, with 7 bases between. Germline V gene lookup returns CDR1 SGHRS and CDR2 YFSETQ. This CDR3 is CASSLVPIDTQYF. DNA for the CDR3: TGCGCCAGCAGCTTGGTCCCTATAGATACGCAGTATTTT.

For the CDR3, the DNA is TGTGCCAGCCGTACCGAGCGGGCGCCGACCAATGAGCAGTTCTTC. Residues: CASRTERAPTNEQFF. The chain has TRBV2 and TRBJ2-1; possible D gene TRBD2, 6 bases. V lost 8 bases and J lost 6, with 20 bases in between. The germline gives CDR1 SNHLY, CDR2 FYNNEI. The CDR3 spans 15 residues.

A note on this clone: Germline and junction disagree at one end, which may indicate a read error. The gene calls are TRBV18 and TRBJ2-1; 7 bases line up with TRBD2. CDR3 length: 15 residues. CDR1 and CDR2 (germline): KGHSH, LQKENI. In DNA, the CDR3 is TGTACCAGCTCCCGGGAGGCTGGAGCTTACAATGAGCAGTTCTTC. Encoded protein: CTSSREAGAYNEQFF.

The chain recombines TRBV9 with TRBJ2-3; tentative D call: TRBD2 (6 bases). There are 14 residues in the CDR3. V was trimmed by 2 bases and J by 3 bases, leaving 10 bases between them. Germline values: CDR1 SGDLS, CDR2 YYNGEE. In nucleotides, the CDR3 is TGTGCCAGCAGCGTCTCGGGAGAAACAGATACGCAGTATTTT. This gives the protein CASSVSGETDTQYF. Drawing the rest from reference TRBV9 and TRBJ2-3, the complete variable domain is DSGVTQTPKHLITATGQRVTLRCSPRSGDLSVYWYQQSLDQGLQFLIQYYNGEERAKGNILERFSAQQFPDLHSELNLSSLELGDSALYFCASSVSGETDTQYFGPGTRLTVL.